These 26 T cell receptor beta chains were sequenced from one sample in a study of beta chain features in type 1 diabetes. The whole isolated RNA underwent reverse transcription, so sequencing captured expressed TCRB transcripts. Clones were read by immunoSEQ multiplex PCR, and TCRdb kept only the in-frame ones, dropping some. In the table there are fewer than 900,000 clones, roughly 15% of which are singletons. The sequenced sample was naive CD4+ T cells from blood. The receptors stem from a woman between 18 and 29 years old in good health.

About this clone: The sample has other DNA sequences that encode this CDR3 too. This CDR3 is CASSSGTSGYNEQFF. For the CDR3, the DNA is TGTGCCAGCAGCTCCGGGACTAGCGGGTACAATGAGCAGTTCTTC. The chain uses TRBV28 and TRBJ2-1, with 12 nucleotides matching TRBD2. This CDR3 spans 15 amino acids. V lost 6 bases, J lost 4 bases, and 4 bases stayed unmatched. Germline values: CDR1 MDHEN, CDR2 SYDVKM.

On this clone itself: Germline is not matched at one junction end, which may reflect a read error. J is TRBJ2-1 and V is TRBV10-3; 10 bases are shared with TRBD2. This CDR3 has 17 amino acids. CDR1 ENHRY and CDR2 SYGVKD come from the germline V gene. CDR3 nucleotide sequence: TGTGCCATCAGGGAGTCGGTTAGCGGGAGGTTGTACAATGAGCAGTTCTTC. Amino acids: CAIRESVSGRLYNEQFF.

J is TRBJ1-2 and V is TRBV29-1; no reliable D call. The V gene lost 1 base and the J gene lost 0 bases, with 6 bases spanning the gap. This CDR3 spans 13 amino acids. Germline V lookup: CDR1 SQVTM, CDR2 ANQGSEA. The CDR3 coding sequence is TGCAGCGTTGAAGTCACAGCTAACTATGGCTACACCTTC. The encoded protein is CSVEVTANYGYTF.

The chain joins TRBV4-2 to TRBJ1-1; perhaps TRBD1 as D (5 bases). Germline assignment: CDR1 LGHNA and CDR2 YNFKEQ. V was trimmed by 3 bases and J by 4 bases, leaving 18 bases between them. The CDR3 runs 16 residues. This CDR3 is CASSQKNLGDATEAFF. The CDR3, as DNA: TGTGCCAGCAGCCAGAAGAATTTGGGGGACGCCACTGAAGCTTTCTTT.

This clone was found a few times. The chain uses TRBV29-1 and TRBJ2-5, with D possibly matching TRBD2 (5 bases). V gave up 6 bases and J gave up 2 bases, with 10 bases separating them. Germline lookup yields CDR1 SQVTM and CDR2 ANQGSEA. The CDR3 covers 12 residues. For the CDR3, the DNA is TGCAGCGTAACGGGGATACAAGAGACCCAGTACTTC. The encoded protein is CSVTGIQETQYF.

The chain joins TRBV7-9 to TRBJ2-7; a possible D gene is TRBD1 (5 bases). The CDR3 runs to 14 residues. V lost 3 bases to trimming and J lost 3 bases, with 12 bases between them. Germline V gene lookup returns CDR1 SEHNR and CDR2 FQNEAQ (reference sequence). For the CDR3, the DNA is TGTGCCAGCAGCTTCCAGGGCTTGGTCTACGAGCAGTACTTC. Its translation: CASSFQGLVYEQYF.

The V call is TRBV10-3, the J call TRBJ2-1, with TRBD1 matching 10 bases. CDR1 is ENHRY and CDR2 is SYGVKD in the germline V gene. This CDR3 region has 14 residues. V gave up 7 bases and J gave up 9 bases; unmatched junction bases: 9. The CDR3 DNA reads as TGTGCCATCACCCCGGGACAGGGGAGGAGTGAGCAGTTCTTC. Amino acid sequence: CAITPGQGRSEQFF.

This rearrangement joins TRBV18 to TRBJ2-2, with 9 bases aligning to TRBD1. The germline gives CDR1 KGHSH, CDR2 LQKENI. With 6 bases clipped from V and 5 bases from J, the junction kept 13 bases outside the gene matches. CDR3 length: 17 amino acids. CDR3 DNA: TGTGCCAGCTCGCATTCGGACAGGGGTTATCTGACCGGGGAGCTGTTTTTT. Protein product: CASSHSDRGYLTGELFF.

This clone was seen a single time. The chain couples TRBV27 to TRBJ2-7; a possible D gene is TRBD1 (6 bases). The CDR3 has 14 residues. Trimming cost V 4 bases and J 6 bases, with 16 bases left between them. The germline V gene has CDR1 MNHEY and CDR2 SMNVEV (reference sequence). CDR3 nucleotide sequence: TGTGCCAGCAGTTCCCAGACAGGATTTGGCGAGCAGTACTTC. As protein: CASSSQTGFGEQYF.

The chain recombines TRBV28 with TRBJ2-5; no reliable D call. V was pared by 8 bases and J by 2 bases, with 12 bases between. CDR3 length equals 13 residues. CDR1 MDHEN and CDR2 SYDVKM come from the germline V gene. The CDR3 spells CASRYRAQETQYF. CDR3 in DNA: TGTGCCAGCCGCTACAGAGCTCAAGAGACCCAGTACTTC.

This clone was observed a few times. Written as DNA, the CDR3 is TGTGCCAGCTCCCCTAGCGGCACCTACAATGAGCAGTTCTTC. The encoded protein is CASSPSGTYNEQFF. The rearrangement joins TRBV7-3 to TRBJ2-1; TRBD2 matches at 7 bases. The CDR3 has 14 residues. Trimming removed 8 bases from V and 2 bases from J; junction bases left unmatched: 6. CDR1 is SGHTA, CDR2 FQGTGA, per germline.

This clone was seen just once. This chain joins TRBV25-1 and TRBJ2-1, with D tentatively TRBD2 (6 bases). CDR3 length equals 16 residues. The V gene lost 0 bases and the J gene lost 7 bases, with 16 bases spanning the gap. CDR1 is MGHDK and CDR2 is SYGVNS in the germline V gene. In DNA, the CDR3 is TGTGCCAGCAGTGAATATGGACGGGAGCGGCGTAATGAGCAGTTCTTC. Protein sequence: CASSEYGRERRNEQFF.

Worth noting for this clone: This likely comes from a read error, as the CDR3 has no conserved phenylalanine or tryptophan at its end. The rearrangement joins TRBV15 to TRBJ2-7, with 10 nucleotides matching TRBD2. The J segment lost 3 bases and the V segment lost 1 base, leaving 3 bases of the junction unmatched. Germline V gene data show CDR1 as LNHNV and CDR2 as YYDKDF (reference sequence). The CDR3 covers 15 residues. The CDR3, as DNA: TGTGCCACCAGCAGAGTGAGGACTAGCGGCTACGAGCAGTACCTC. Its protein product is CATSRVRTSGYEQYL.

This clone was counted between two and nine times. The chain links TRBV5-1 to TRBJ2-2; D remains unclear. V shed 4 bases and J shed 1 base, with 5 bases lying between them. Germline CDR1 and CDR2: SGHRS and YFSETQ. The CDR3 totals 13 residues. The CDR3 region has the DNA TGCGCCAGCAGCCCTAGGAACACCGGGGAGCTGTTTTTT. Translating it yields CASSPRNTGELFF.

Only a few counts were recorded for this clone. The chain recombines TRBV6-1 with TRBJ1-1, with D hard to call. The CDR3 runs 12 residues. Germline V gene sequence: CDR1 MNHNS, CDR2 SASEGT. Trimming pared 2 bases from V and 9 bases from J, leaving 10 bases between. The CDR3 region has the DNA TGTGCCAGCAGTGAATTGGTCAGCAAAGCTTTCTTT. Its translation: CASSELVSKAFF.

This chain uses TRBV27 with TRBJ2-7; TRBD1 aligns across 7 bases. J was trimmed by 1 base and V by 5 bases; bases with no gene match: 8. CDR1 is MNHEY, CDR2 SMNVEV, per germline (reference sequence). This CDR3 is 15 amino acids long. This CDR3 reads CASSPGQVLSYEQYF. The CDR3 DNA sequence: TGTGCCAGCAGTCCAGGACAGGTACTTTCCTACGAGCAGTACTTC.

The chain employs TRBV19 and TRBJ1-1; no definite D call. CDR1 and CDR2 (germline): LNHDA, SQIVND (reference sequence). There are 12 residues in the CDR3. Trimming stripped 2 bases from V and 11 bases from J, with 12 bases between. CDR3 protein: CASSIWASAAFF. The CDR3 DNA follows: TGTGCCAGTAGTATATGGGCCTCGGCTGCTTTCTTT.

The V and J genes are TRBV18 and TRBJ1-2; a possible D gene is TRBD1 (5 bases). CDR3 length: 15 amino acids. CDR1 KGHSH and CDR2 LQKENI come from the germline V gene. V lost 3 bases, J lost 5 bases, and 16 bases lay in between. The CDR3 here is CASSPTASRGYGYTF. The CDR3 DNA reads TGTGCCAGCTCACCCACGGCTTCGAGGGGTTATGGCTACACCTTC.

This clone has just a few counts. The chain is built from TRBV6-6 and TRBJ2-2; 11 bases fit TRBD2. This CDR3 has 15 amino acids. Germline CDR1 reads MNHNY; CDR2 reads SVGAGI (reference sequence). With V trimmed by 8 bases and J by 3 bases, 5 bases remained unmatched. The CDR3 DNA follows: TGTGCCAGCGCCGGGACTAGCGGACACACCGGGGAGCTGTTTTTT. Translating gives CASAGTSGHTGELFF.

This clone was seen only a few times. The V and J genes are TRBV6-6 and TRBJ1-2, with 9 positions matching TRBD1. The CDR3 is 14 residues long. After removal of 2 bases from V and 11 bases from J, the junction contained 9 bases not matched to a gene. Germline values: CDR1 MNHNY, CDR2 SVGAGI (reference sequence). The CDR3 sequence: CASSYPGQGGGYTF. In DNA, the CDR3 is TGTGCCAGCAGTTACCCGGGACAGGGCGGAGGGTACACCTTC.

This clone was seen more than once but under ten times. The CDR3 DNA sequence: TGTGCCAGCAGCGGACGATCACAGGTTCAGCCCCAGCATTTT. Translating it yields CASSGRSQVQPQHF. This chain joins TRBV7-2 and TRBJ1-5; D is possibly TRBD1 (5 bases). Germline values: CDR1 SGHTA, CDR2 FQGNSA. The CDR3 is 14 amino acids. The V end was cut by 5 bases, the J end by 6 bases, with 14 bases between.

The V call is TRBV9, the J call TRBJ2-5; D gene unclear. V was pared by 4 bases and J by 0 bases, with 10 bases between. The CDR3 has 14 amino acids. Per the germline V gene, CDR1 is SGDLS and CDR2 is YYNGEE. This CDR3 is CASSSATNQETQYF. The CDR3 DNA reads as TGTGCCAGCAGCTCGGCGACGAACCAAGAGACCCAGTACTTC.

The sample holds a few counts of this clone. The rearrangement links TRBV7-2 to TRBJ2-3; TRBD2 matches 13 bases. The CDR3 loop spans 16 amino acids. Germline CDR1 reads SGHTA; CDR2 reads FQGNSA. The V and J ends lost 7 bases and 2 bases, in that order; junction bases with no gene match: 6. The CDR3 DNA follows: TGTGCCAGCAAAACGGGACTAGCGGGAATCACAGATACGCAGTATTTT. Translated, it gives CASKTGLAGITDTQYF.

This clone occurred a few times. This chain joins TRBV10-3 and TRBJ2-1; 8 nucleotides match TRBD2. The CDR3 extends over 16 amino acids. Germline lookup yields CDR1 ENHRY and CDR2 SYGVKD. V lost 7 bases, J lost 1 base, and 9 bases stayed unmatched. The CDR3 region has the DNA TGTGCCATCAAAAGGTCGGCGGGAGGTTCCTACAATGAGCAGTTCTTC. Translated: CAIKRSAGGSYNEQFF.

This clone has just a few counts. The rearrangement uses TRBV9 and TRBJ2-1; TRBD2 matches at 7 bases. The CDR3 length is 13 residues. V gave up 0 bases and J gave up 9 bases; unmatched junction bases: 3. Germline assignment: CDR1 SGDLS and CDR2 YYNGEE. In DNA form, the CDR3 reads TGTGCCAGCAGCGTAGAGTCTAGCGGTGAGCAGTTCTTC. Protein sequence: CASSVESSGEQFF.

The chain employs TRBV28 and TRBJ1-5; 10 positions match TRBD1. There are 16 residues in the CDR3. V shed 4 bases and J 3 bases; nucleotides not matched to a gene: 6. Germline lookup yields CDR1 MDHEN and CDR2 SYDVKM. CDR3 loop: CASSSSGQGSNQPQHF. The CDR3 nucleotides read TGTGCCAGCAGTTCATCGGGACAGGGGTCCAATCAGCCCCAGCATTTT.